This T cell receptor (beta chain) originates from a study of blood T cell repertoires in COVID-19. TCRdb's copy holds only in-frame clones and misses some; the assay was immunoSEQ multiplex PCR. The sample consists of a few hundred thousand clones, around four fifths of them appearing once. The junction had 7 bases not matched to a gene; V was cut back by 8 bases and J by 5 bases. The germline CDR1 and CDR2 sequences are SNHLY and FYNNEI. The CDR3 is 15 amino acids. The V and J genes are TRBV2 and TRBJ2-1, with TRBD2 matching over 12 bases. Material: peripheral blood. The sequence derives from a woman at least 80 years old with COVID-19, enrolled during active disease. This CDR3 reads CASGNLAGGNNEQFF. The DNA for the CDR3 is TGTGCCAGCGGTAACCTAGCGGGGGGGAACAATGAGCAGTTCTTC.